The rows below give T cell receptor beta chains drawn from one sample of a study of cytomegalovirus exposure and HLA in healthy donors. Assay: immunoSEQ multiplex PCR; the TCRdb copy retains only in-frame clones and omits some. The table lists about 77,000 clones, approximately 71% of them singletons. The sequenced material came from PBMCs. Receptor source: a woman between 40 and 50 years old in good health and CMV-seronegative. CDR3s include the opening cysteine and the closing phenylalanine or tryptophan. The order of the fields is V gene, J gene, CDR3 protein.

V gene: TRBV27; J gene: TRBJ1-1; CDR3 protein: CASSLSTGWRTEAFF
V gene: TRBV9; J gene: TRBJ1-2; CDR3 protein: CASSGDSYTF
V gene: TRBV19; J gene: TRBJ2-7; CDR3 protein: CASSIGDSRTYEQYF
V gene: TRBV7-8; J gene: TRBJ1-4; CDR3 protein: CASSRVQDLEKLFF
V gene: TRBV19; J gene: TRBJ2-1; CDR3 protein: CASRDRGRAENEQFF
V gene: TRBV15; J gene: TRBJ2-7; CDR3 protein: CATSRGTGWSDEQYF
V gene: TRBV5-1; J gene: TRBJ1-2; CDR3 protein: CASSLGDRANYGYTF
V gene: TRBV29-1; J gene: TRBJ2-3; CDR3 protein: CSVLPAGSSTDTQYF
V gene: TRBV2; J gene: TRBJ1-2; CDR3 protein: CASRPGQGLDYGYTF
V gene: TRBV6-5; J gene: TRBJ1-3; CDR3 protein: CASSYSRDNQGTIYF
V gene: TRBV1; J gene: TRBJ2-3; CDR3 protein: CTSSQPTIRLTVLDTQYF
V gene: TRBV29-1; J gene: TRBJ2-7; CDR3 protein: CSVGRGAYEQYF
V gene: TRBV25-1; J gene: TRBJ2-7; CDR3 protein: CASGDRSSSYEQYF
V gene: TRBV9; J gene: TRBJ1-6; CDR3 protein: CASSVGTWVRGDNSPLHF
V gene: TRBV14; J gene: TRBJ1-1; CDR3 protein: CASSQNRGTEAFF
V gene: TRBV7-8; J gene: TRBJ1-5; CDR3 protein: CASSPRDRAFNQPQHF
V gene: TRBV6-1; J gene: TRBJ2-3; CDR3 protein: CASRAVADTQYF
V gene: TRBV6-5; J gene: .; CDR3 protein: CASSSLRTGSYEQYF
V gene: TRBV10-3; J gene: TRBJ1-6; CDR3 protein: CAISTTGNYNSPLHF
V gene: TRBV7-9; J gene: TRBJ2-2; CDR3 protein: CASSSYPTGSRGGELFF
V gene: TRBV6-4; J gene: TRBJ2-1; CDR3 protein: CASSDSRESNEQFF
V gene: TRBV11-1; J gene: TRBJ2-3; CDR3 protein: CASSLAPSSSTDTQYF
V gene: TRBV7-9; J gene: TRBJ2-7; CDR3 protein: CASSPQAPSTYEQYF
V gene: TRBV27; J gene: TRBJ2-2; CDR3 protein: CASWTGNTGELFF
V gene: TRBV25-1; J gene: TRBJ1-2; CDR3 protein: CASSAVGVQGTHGYTF
V gene: TRBV10-3; J gene: TRBJ1-5; CDR3 protein: CAISELCPRTRDNQPQHF
V gene: TRBV4-3; J gene: TRBJ2-1; CDR3 protein: CASSQGGLAGVDEQFF
V gene: TRBV21-1; J gene: TRBJ1-5; CDR3 protein: CASSKSGTGPSDINQPQHF
V gene: TRBV25-1; J gene: TRBJ2-1; CDR3 protein: CASTDRAAYNEQFF
V gene: TRBV6-5; J gene: TRBJ2-2; CDR3 protein: CASSRTGGNTGELFF
V gene: TRBV2; J gene: TRBJ1-5; CDR3 protein: CATAVGQSNQPQHF
V gene: TRBV6-1; J gene: TRBJ2-1; CDR3 protein: CASSELAGGYNEQFF
V gene: TRBV21-1; J gene: TRBJ1-2; CDR3 protein: CASSKGSREAYYGYTF
V gene: TRBV6-4; J gene: TRBJ2-1; CDR3 protein: CASSDGPGEGGEQFF
V gene: TRBV19; J gene: TRBJ2-7; CDR3 protein: CASSIRDRAYEQYF
V gene: TRBV2; J gene: TRBJ1-1; CDR3 protein: CASSDWLLGEAFF
V gene: TRBV28; J gene: TRBJ2-7; CDR3 protein: CASSFGIRLAVSYEQYF
V gene: TRBV10-3; J gene: TRBJ1-6; CDR3 protein: CAISVDSTPLHF
V gene: TRBV18; J gene: TRBJ2-7; CDR3 protein: CASSPPSRAYEQYF
V gene: TRBV6-4; J gene: TRBJ2-3; CDR3 protein: CASSPGQGSDTQYF
V gene: TRBV2; J gene: TRBJ2-7; CDR3 protein: CASSDETGAREQYF
V gene: TRBV10-1; J gene: TRBJ2-2; CDR3 protein: CASSAVSRGDNTGELFF
V gene: TRBV7-9; J gene: TRBJ1-1; CDR3 protein: CSSSAQTGARFF
V gene: TRBV2; J gene: TRBJ1-1; CDR3 protein: CASTINPRSNTEAFF
V gene: TRBV7-8; J gene: TRBJ1-1; CDR3 protein: CASSLAPSRGAGTEAFF
V gene: TRBV2; J gene: TRBJ1-1; CDR3 protein: CASREQGAEAFF
V gene: TRBV4-1; J gene: TRBJ2-2; CDR3 protein: CASSQARLPGELFF
V gene: TRBV7-9; J gene: TRBJ2-1; CDR3 protein: CASRGTGGHNEQFF
V gene: TRBV7-3; J gene: TRBJ2-2; CDR3 protein: CASSLTGGRSTGELFF
V gene: TRBV9; J gene: TRBJ1-4; CDR3 protein: CASSPPGGGNVKLFF
V gene: TRBV5-5; J gene: TRBJ1-2; CDR3 protein: CASSLGVDRNYGYTF
V gene: TRBV7-2; J gene: TRBJ1-1; CDR3 protein: CASSFSGGDEAFF
V gene: TRBV10-3; J gene: TRBJ1-3; CDR3 protein: CAIIRQPISGNTIYF
V gene: TRBV30; J gene: TRBJ1-1; CDR3 protein: CAWSKGVYTLMNTEAFF
V gene: TRBV30; J gene: TRBJ1-2; CDR3 protein: CAWTRTGSNGYTF
V gene: TRBV5-1; J gene: TRBJ1-3; CDR3 protein: CASSLDRGSGNTIYF
V gene: TRBV15; J gene: TRBJ2-3; CDR3 protein: CATSREKPGLDLTDTQYF